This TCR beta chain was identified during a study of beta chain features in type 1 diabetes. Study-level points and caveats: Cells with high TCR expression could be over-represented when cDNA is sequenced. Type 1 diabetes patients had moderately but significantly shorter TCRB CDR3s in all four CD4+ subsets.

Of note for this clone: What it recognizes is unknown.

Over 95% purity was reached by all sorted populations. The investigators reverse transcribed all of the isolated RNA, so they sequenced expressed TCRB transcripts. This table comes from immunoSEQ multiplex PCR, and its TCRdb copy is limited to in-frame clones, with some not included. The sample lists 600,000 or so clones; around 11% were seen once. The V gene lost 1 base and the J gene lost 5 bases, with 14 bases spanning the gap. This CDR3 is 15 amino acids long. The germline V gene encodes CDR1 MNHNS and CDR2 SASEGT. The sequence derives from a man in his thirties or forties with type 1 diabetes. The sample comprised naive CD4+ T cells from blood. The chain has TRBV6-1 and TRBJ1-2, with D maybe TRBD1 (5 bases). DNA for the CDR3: TGTGCCAGCAGTGAAGGTGGCGGGACTCGGTATGGCTACACCTTC. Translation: CASSEGGGTRYGYTF.